The 14 T cell receptor beta chains in this list originate from one sample, sequenced in a study of blood T cell repertoires in COVID-19. Method: immunoSEQ multiplex PCR; TCRdb's copy keeps in-frame clones and lacks some. This sample has tens of thousands of clones, with over 75% found just once. Sequencing was done on a sample of peripheral blood. The receptor set was obtained from a human donor in a cohort sampled during active COVID-19.

The rearrangement joins TRBV7-9 to TRBJ2-2; TRBD2 is a possible D gene (6 bases). V lost 5 bases and J lost 5, with 12 bases in between. The CDR3 is 14 amino acids. The germline V gene has CDR1 SEHNR and CDR2 FQNEAQ (reference sequence). CDR3 sequence (DNA): TGTGCCAGCAGCCAGCTAGCGTCTACCGGGGAGCTGTTTTTT. Its protein is CASSQLASTGELFF.

The rearrangement uses TRBV14 and TRBJ2-1, with TRBD2 identical over 10 bases. Trimming at V came to 4 bases and at J to 3 bases, leaving 9 bases not matched to a gene. The V gene's germline CDR1 is SGHDN and CDR2 FVKESK. The CDR3 contains 17 residues. In DNA, the CDR3 is TGTGCCAGCAGCCTCTTAGGGGTAGCGGGAGGCTACAATGAGCAGTTCTTC. It yields the protein CASSLLGVAGGYNEQFF.

The chain couples TRBV18 to TRBJ1-2; D is ambiguous. Trimming left V 2 bases short and J 4 bases short, with 11 bases between. Germline-derived CDR1 and CDR2 are KGHSH and LQKENI. This CDR3 contains 14 residues. CDR3 region: CASSPIGATYGYTF. In nucleotides, the CDR3 is TGTGCCAGCTCACCAATTGGAGCCACCTATGGCTACACCTTC.

The V and J genes are TRBV28 and TRBJ1-2; D is perhaps TRBD1 (5 bases). Trimming took off 3 bases at V and 3 bases at J, with 11 bases between the two ends. There are 14 residues in the CDR3. The germline V gene encodes CDR1 MDHEN and CDR2 SYDVKM. This CDR3 reads CASSFSGRDYGYTF. CDR3 DNA sequence: TGTGCCAGCAGTTTCTCTGGCAGGGACTATGGCTACACCTTC.

The chain uses TRBV7-9 and TRBJ2-7; perhaps TRBD1 as D (5 bases). Per germline, CDR1 SEHNR and CDR2 FQNEAQ (reference sequence). V shed 5 bases and J shed 2 bases, with 13 bases lying between them. This CDR3 region has 14 residues. The CDR3 loop is CASSKTARPYEQYF. CDR3 nucleotide sequence: TGTGCCAGCAGCAAGACAGCAAGACCCTACGAGCAGTACTTC.

V is TRBV27 and J is TRBJ2-5; the match to TRBD2 covers 16 bases. Germline V gene data show CDR1 as MNHEY and CDR2 as SMNVEV (reference sequence). The CDR3 runs 17 residues. With 8 bases clipped from V and 1 base from J, the junction kept 7 bases outside the gene matches. In DNA form, the CDR3 reads TGTGCCAGCTCTCCGGGACTAGCGGGAGGGTCCCAAGAGACCCAGTACTTC. Protein product: CASSPGLAGGSQETQYF.

V gene TRBV24-1 combines with J gene TRBJ1-5; possibly TRBD1 for D (6 bases). CDR3 size: 14 residues. V lost 6 bases and J 4 bases, leaving 12 bases between the germline ends. Germline V gene sequence: CDR1 KGHDR, CDR2 SFDVKD. The CDR3 here is CATSNDRMNQPQHF. The CDR3 nucleotides are TGTGCCACCAGTAACGACAGGATGAATCAGCCCCAGCATTTT.

The chain uses TRBV5-5 and TRBJ2-5; TRBD2 might be the D (6 bases). Germline-derived CDR1 and CDR2 are SGHKS and YYEKEE (reference sequence). The V end was cut by 0 bases, the J end by 4 bases, with 13 bases between. The CDR3 consists of 15 residues. The CDR3 nucleotides are TGTGCCAGCAGCTTGGGACTAGGGGAGGTAGAGACCCAGTACTTC. It specifies CASSLGLGEVETQYF.

This clone was detected once. The chain carries TRBV5-5 and TRBJ2-3; D is uncertain. Germline lookup yields CDR1 SGHKS and CDR2 YYEKEE (reference sequence). CDR3 length equals 15 residues. V was pared by 0 bases and J by 2 bases, with 10 bases between. In DNA form, the CDR3 reads TGTGCCAGCAGCTTGGAAGCGTCCTACACAGATACGCAGTATTTT. Amino acids: CASSLEASYTDTQYF.

V is TRBV6-5 and J is TRBJ1-5; D call uncertain. CDR3 size: 13 residues. V shed 2 bases and J shed 7 bases, with 9 bases lying between them. Looked up from germline, CDR1 is MNHEY and CDR2 is SVGAGI. The CDR3 DNA is TGTGCCAGCAGTTACCGCTTCAGGCAGCCCCAGCATTTT. This codes for CASSYRFRQPQHF.

The V gene is TRBV20-1, the J gene TRBJ2-3, with 13 bases lining up with TRBD2. Looked up from germline, CDR1 is DFQATT and CDR2 is SNEGSKA (reference sequence). The CDR3 totals 15 residues. V gave up 3 bases and J gave up 3 bases; unmatched junction bases: 3. The CDR3 nucleotides read TGCAGTGCTAGTGGACTAGCGGGAGTAACAGATACGCAGTATTTT. This sequence encodes CSASGLAGVTDTQYF.

V usage is TRBV19 and J usage is TRBJ2-1; TRBD2 matches 14 bases. The CDR3 has 17 residues. Germline CDR1 and CDR2: LNHDA and SQIVND (reference sequence). Losses at the gene ends were 7 bases for V and 8 bases for J; bases not matched to a gene: 13. CDR3 DNA sequence: TGTGCCAGTAACCCGACTAGCGGGAGGGCCGATTACCATGAGCAGTTCTTC. Translation gives CASNPTSGRADYHEQFF.

This clone was seen once. The chain joins TRBV19 to TRBJ2-1, with a weak D call TRBD2 (5 bases). The CDR3 sequence is 16 residues long. V lost 3 bases to trimming and J lost 0 bases, with 12 bases between them. Germline CDR1 and CDR2: LNHDA and SQIVND (reference sequence). CDR3: CASSIRAAPSYNEQFF. Here the CDR3 DNA reads TGTGCCAGTAGTATTCGAGCGGCCCCCTCCTACAATGAGCAGTTCTTC.

The chain carries TRBV5-5 and TRBJ2-7; TRBD1 is a possible D gene (6 bases). The V gene lost 1 base and the J gene lost 0 bases, with 11 bases spanning the gap. This CDR3 region has 15 residues. Germline lookup yields CDR1 SGHKS and CDR2 YYEKEE (reference sequence). This chain's CDR3 is CASSLQGTRSYEQYF. The CDR3 coding sequence is TGTGCCAGCAGCTTGCAGGGGACCCGCTCCTACGAGCAGTACTTC. The full variable domain, rest sourced from reference TRBV5-5 and TRBJ2-7, is DAGVTQSPTHLIKTRGQQVTLRCSPISGHKSVSWYQQVLGQGPQFIFQYYEKEERGRGNFPDRFSARQFPNYSSELNVNALLLGDSALYLCASSLQGTRSYEQYFGPGTRLTVT.